This T cell receptor (beta chain) appears in the sequencing data of a study of beta chain features in type 1 diabetes. The CDR3 contains 15 residues. V was trimmed by 6 bases and J by 1 base, leaving 13 bases between them. The germline gives CDR1 ENHRY, CDR2 SYGVKD. All of the isolated RNA was reverse transcribed, so expressed TCRB transcripts were sequenced. Measured with immunoSEQ multiplex PCR; TCRdb has only the in-frame clones, and not every one. The table shows 200,000 to 250,000 clones, with approximately 10% occurring only once. The receptor was derived from a young man in good health. This chain uses TRBV10-3 with TRBJ1-5; possibly TRBD1 for D (5 bases). Sample: central memory CD4+ T cells from blood. This CDR3 reads CAIREGLESNQPQHF. In DNA form, the CDR3 reads TGTGCCATCAGAGAGGGGTTAGAGAGCAATCAGCCCCAGCATTTT.